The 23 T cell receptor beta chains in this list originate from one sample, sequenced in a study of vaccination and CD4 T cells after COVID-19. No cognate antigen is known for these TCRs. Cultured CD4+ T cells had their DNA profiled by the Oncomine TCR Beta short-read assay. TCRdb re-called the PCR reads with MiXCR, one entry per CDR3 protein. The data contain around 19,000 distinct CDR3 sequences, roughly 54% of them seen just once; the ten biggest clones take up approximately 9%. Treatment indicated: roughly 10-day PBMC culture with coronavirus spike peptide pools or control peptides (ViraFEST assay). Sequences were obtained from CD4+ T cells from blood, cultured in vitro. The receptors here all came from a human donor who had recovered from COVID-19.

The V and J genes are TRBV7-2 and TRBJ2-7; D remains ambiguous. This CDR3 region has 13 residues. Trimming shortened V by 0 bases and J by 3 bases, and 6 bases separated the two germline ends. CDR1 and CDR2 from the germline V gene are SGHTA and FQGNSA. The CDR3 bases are TGTGCCAGCAGCTTAGCGGGGAACTACGAGCAGTACTTC. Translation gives CASSLAGNYEQYF.

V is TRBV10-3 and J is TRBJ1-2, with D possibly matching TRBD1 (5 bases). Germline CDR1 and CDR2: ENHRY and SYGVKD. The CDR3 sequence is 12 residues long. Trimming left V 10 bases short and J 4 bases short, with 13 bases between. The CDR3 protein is CATKTVPYGYTF. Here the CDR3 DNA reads TGTGCCACCAAGACAGTACCCTATGGCTACACCTTC.

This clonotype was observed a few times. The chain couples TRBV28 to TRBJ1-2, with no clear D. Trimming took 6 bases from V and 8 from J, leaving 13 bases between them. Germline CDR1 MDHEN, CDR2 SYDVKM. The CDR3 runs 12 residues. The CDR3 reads CASREALGGYTF. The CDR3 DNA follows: TGTGCCAGCAGGGAGGCACTGGGGGGCTACACCTTC.

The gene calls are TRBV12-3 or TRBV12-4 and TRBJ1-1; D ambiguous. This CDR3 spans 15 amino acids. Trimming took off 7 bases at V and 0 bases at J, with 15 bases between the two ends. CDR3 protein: CASTPFRGVNTEAFF. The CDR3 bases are TGTGCCAGCACCCCCTTCCGGGGAGTGAACACTGAAGCTTTCTTT.

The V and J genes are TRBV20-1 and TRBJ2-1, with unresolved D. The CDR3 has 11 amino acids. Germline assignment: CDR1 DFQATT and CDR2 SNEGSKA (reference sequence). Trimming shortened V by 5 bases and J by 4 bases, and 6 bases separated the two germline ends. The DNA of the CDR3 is TGCAGTGCTGCAAATTACAATGAGCAGTTCTTC. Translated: CSAANYNEQFF.

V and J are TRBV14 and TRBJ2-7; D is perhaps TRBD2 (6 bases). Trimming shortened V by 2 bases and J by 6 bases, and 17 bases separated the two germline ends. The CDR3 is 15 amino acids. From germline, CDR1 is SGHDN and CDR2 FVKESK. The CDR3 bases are TGTGCCAGCAGCCAACGGGCCGGGGGTTCGGGCGAGCAGTACTTC. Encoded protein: CASSQRAGGSGEQYF. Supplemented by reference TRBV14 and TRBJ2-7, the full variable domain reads EAGVTQFPSHSVIEKGQTVTLRCDPISGHDNLYWYRRVMGKEIKFLLHFVKESKQDESGMPNNRFLAERTGGTYSTLKVQPAELEDSGVYFCASSQRAGGSGEQYFGPGTRLTVT.

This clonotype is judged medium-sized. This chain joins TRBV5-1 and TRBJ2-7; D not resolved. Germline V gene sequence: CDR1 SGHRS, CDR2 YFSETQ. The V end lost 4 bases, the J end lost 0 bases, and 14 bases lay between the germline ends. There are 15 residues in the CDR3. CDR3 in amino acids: CASSPRTESSYEQYF. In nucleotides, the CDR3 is TGCGCCAGCAGCCCCAGGACGGAGAGCTCCTACGAGCAGTACTTC.

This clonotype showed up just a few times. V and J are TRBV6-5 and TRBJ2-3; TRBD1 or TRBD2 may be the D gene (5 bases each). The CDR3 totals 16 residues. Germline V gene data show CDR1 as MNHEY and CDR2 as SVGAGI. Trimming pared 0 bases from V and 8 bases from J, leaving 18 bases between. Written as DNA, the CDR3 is TGTGCCAGCAGTTACTCAGGGGACGGCTCTCATGTTACGCAGTATTTT. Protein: CASSYSGDGSHVTQYF.

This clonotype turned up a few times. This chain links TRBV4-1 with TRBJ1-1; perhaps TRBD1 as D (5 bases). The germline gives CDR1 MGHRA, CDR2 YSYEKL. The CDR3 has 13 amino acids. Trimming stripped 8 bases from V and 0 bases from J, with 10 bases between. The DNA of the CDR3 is TGCGCCAGCGAGAACAGGTTGAACACTGAAGCTTTCTTT. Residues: CASENRLNTEAFF.

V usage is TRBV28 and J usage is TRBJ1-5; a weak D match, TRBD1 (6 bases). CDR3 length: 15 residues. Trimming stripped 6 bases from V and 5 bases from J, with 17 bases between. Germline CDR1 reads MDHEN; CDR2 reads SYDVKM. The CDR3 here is CASSPAGGSDQPQHF. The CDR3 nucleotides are TGTGCCAGCAGCCCGGCGGGGGGCAGCGATCAGCCCCAGCATTTT.

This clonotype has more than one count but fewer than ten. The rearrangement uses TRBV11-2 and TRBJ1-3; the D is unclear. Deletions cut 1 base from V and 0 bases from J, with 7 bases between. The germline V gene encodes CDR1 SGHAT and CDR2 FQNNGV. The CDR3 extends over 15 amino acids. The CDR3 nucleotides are TGTGCCAGCAGCTTAGGGCGGCCCTCTGGAAACACCATATATTTT. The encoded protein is CASSLGRPSGNTIYF.

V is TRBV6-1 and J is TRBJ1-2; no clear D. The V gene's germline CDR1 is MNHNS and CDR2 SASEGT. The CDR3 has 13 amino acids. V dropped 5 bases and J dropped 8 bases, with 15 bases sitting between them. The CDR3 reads CASSPSHSWGYTF. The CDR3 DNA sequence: TGTGCCAGCAGTCCCTCCCACAGTTGGGGCTACACCTTC.

The CDR3 nucleotides are TGTGCCACCAGTGATTTGACAGCTACTTATGGCTACACCTTC. It is translated as CATSDLTATYGYTF. This rearrangement joins TRBV24-1 to TRBJ1-2; no firm D call. This CDR3 has 14 amino acids. From germline, CDR1 is KGHDR and CDR2 SFDVKD. V was shortened by 0 bases and J by 5 bases, with 9 bases between the two germline ends.

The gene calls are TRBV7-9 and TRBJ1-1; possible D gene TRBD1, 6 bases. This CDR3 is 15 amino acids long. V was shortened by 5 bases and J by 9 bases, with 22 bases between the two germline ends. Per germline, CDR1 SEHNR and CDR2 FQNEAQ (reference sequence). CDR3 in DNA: TGTGCCAGCAGCCTACCCGGCATACAGGGAGATAAAGCTTTCTTT. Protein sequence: CASSLPGIQGDKAFF.

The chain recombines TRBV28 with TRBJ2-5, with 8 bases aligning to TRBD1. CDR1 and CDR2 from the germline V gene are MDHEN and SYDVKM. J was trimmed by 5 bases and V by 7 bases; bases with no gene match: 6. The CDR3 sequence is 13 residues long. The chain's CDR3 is CASTTGTGETQYF. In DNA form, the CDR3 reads TGTGCCAGCACCACGGGGACAGGCGAGACCCAGTACTTC.

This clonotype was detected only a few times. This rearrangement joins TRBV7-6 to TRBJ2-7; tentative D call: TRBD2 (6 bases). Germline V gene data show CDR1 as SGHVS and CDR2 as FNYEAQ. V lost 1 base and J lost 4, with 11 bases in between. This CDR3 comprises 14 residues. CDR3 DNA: TGTGCCAGCAGCTTAGGTCCAGCGGGTTACGAGCAGTACTTC. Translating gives CASSLGPAGYEQYF. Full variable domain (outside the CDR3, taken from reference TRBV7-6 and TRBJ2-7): GAGVSQSPRYKVTKRGQDVALRCDPISGHVSLYWYRQALGQGPEFLTYFNYEAQQDKSGLPNDRFSAERPEGSISTLTIQRTEQRDSAMYRCASSLGPAGYEQYFGPGTRLTVT.

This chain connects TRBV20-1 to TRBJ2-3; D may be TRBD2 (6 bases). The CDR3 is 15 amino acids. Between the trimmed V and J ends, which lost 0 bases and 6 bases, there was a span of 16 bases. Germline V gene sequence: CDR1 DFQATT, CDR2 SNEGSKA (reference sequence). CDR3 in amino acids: CSARDFAGPRDTQYF. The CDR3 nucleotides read TGCAGTGCTAGAGATTTTGCGGGACCCCGGGATACGCAGTATTTT.

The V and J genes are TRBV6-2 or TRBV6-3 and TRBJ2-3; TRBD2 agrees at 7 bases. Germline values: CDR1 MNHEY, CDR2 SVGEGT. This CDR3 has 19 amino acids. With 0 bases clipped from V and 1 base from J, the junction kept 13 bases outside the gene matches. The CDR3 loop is CASSYSLEFPSGGTDTQYF. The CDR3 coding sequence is TGTGCCAGCAGTTACTCTCTCGAGTTCCCCAGCGGGGGCACAGATACGCAGTATTTT.

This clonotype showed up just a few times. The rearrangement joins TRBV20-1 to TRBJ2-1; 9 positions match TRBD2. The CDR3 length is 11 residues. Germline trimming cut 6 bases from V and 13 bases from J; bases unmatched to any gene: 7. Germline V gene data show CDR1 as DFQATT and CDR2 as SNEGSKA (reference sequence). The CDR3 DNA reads TGCAGTGCACTTACCGGGACTAGCCAGTTCTTC. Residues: CSALTGTSQFF.

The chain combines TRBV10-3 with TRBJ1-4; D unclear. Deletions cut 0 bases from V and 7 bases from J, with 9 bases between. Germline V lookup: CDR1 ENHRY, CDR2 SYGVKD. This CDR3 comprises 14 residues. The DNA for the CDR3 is TGTGCCATCAGTGAGTCGAACGGACTTGAAAAACTGTTTTTT. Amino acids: CAISESNGLEKLFF.

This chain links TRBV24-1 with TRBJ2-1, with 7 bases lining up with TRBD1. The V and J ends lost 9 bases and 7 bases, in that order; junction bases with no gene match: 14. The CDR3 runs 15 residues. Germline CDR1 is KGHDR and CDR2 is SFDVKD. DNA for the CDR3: TGTGCCACCCAAAACCCACAGGGGTTTGGTAATGAGCAGTTCTTC. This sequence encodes CATQNPQGFGNEQFF.

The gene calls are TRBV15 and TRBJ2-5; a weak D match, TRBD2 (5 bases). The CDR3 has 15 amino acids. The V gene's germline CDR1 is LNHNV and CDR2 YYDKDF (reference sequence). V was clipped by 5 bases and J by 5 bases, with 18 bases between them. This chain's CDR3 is CATSPARDSMETQYF. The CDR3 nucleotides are TGTGCCACCAGCCCGGCACGGGATAGTATGGAGACCCAGTACTTC.

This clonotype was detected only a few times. CDR3 sequence: CASSFRGGGGYTF. The CDR3 coding sequence is TGTGCCAGCAGTTTTAGAGGTGGGGGTGGCTACACCTTC. The chain joins TRBV27 to TRBJ1-2, with TRBD1 as a possible D gene (5 bases). The germline gives CDR1 MNHEY, CDR2 SMNVEV (reference sequence). The germline V and J ends were trimmed by 3 bases and 7 bases, with 12 bases remaining between them. This CDR3 has 13 residues.